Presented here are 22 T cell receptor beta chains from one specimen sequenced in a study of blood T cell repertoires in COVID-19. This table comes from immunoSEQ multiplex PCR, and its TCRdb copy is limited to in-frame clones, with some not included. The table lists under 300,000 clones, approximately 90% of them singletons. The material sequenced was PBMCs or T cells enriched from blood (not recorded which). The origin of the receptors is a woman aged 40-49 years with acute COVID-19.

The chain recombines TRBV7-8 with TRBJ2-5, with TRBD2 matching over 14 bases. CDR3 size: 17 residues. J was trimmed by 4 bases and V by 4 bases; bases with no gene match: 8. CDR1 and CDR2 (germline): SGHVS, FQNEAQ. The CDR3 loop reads CASSSTSGRAGRETQYF. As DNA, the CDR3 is TGTGCCAGCAGCTCGACTAGCGGGAGGGCTGGGCGAGAGACCCAGTACTTC.

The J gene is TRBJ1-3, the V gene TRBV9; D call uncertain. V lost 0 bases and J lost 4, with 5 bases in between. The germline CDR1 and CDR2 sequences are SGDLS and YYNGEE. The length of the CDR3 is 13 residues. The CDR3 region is CASSVALGNTIYF. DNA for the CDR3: TGTGCCAGCAGCGTAGCTCTGGGAAACACCATATATTTT.

CDR3 sequence reads: CASSLGRLNTEAFF. The DNA of the CDR3 is TGTGCCAGCAGCTTAGGCCGGTTGAACACTGAAGCTTTCTTT. The rearrangement joins TRBV13 to TRBJ1-1; D remains unclear. The germline V gene has CDR1 PRHDT and CDR2 FYEKMQ (reference sequence). The CDR3 is made up of 14 amino acids. V lost 0 bases and J lost 0, with 5 bases in between.

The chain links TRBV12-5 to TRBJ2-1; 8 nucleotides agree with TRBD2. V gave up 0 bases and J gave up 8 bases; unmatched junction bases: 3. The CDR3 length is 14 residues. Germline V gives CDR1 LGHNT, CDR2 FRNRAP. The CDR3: CASGLVSGTDEQFF. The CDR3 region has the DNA TGTGCTAGTGGTTTGGTTAGCGGGACCGATGAGCAGTTCTTC.

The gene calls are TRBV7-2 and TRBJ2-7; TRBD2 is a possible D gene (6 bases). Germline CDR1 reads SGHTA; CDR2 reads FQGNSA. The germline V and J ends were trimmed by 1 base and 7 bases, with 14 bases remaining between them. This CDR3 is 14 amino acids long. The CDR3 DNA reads TGTGCCAGCAGCTTAGGTTCCTGGGCGGGGGAGCAGTACTTC. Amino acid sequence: CASSLGSWAGEQYF.

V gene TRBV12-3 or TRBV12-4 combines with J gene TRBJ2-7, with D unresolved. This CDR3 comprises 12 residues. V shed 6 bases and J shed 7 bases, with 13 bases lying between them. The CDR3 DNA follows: TGTGCCAGCAGCCCAGCTAACGGGGAGCAGTACTTC. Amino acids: CASSPANGEQYF.

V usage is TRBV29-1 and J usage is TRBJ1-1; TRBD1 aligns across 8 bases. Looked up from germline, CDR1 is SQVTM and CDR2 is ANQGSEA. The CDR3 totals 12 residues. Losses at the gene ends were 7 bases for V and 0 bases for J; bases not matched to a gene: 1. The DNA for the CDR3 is TGCAGCGGGGGACAGGTGAACACTGAAGCTTTCTTT. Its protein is CSGGQVNTEAFF.

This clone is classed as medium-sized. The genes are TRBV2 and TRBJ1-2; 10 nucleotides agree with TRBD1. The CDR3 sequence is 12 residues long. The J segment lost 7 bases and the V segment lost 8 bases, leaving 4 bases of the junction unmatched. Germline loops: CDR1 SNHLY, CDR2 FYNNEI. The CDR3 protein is CASEGTGVGYTF. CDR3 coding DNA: TGTGCCAGCGAGGGGACAGGGGTTGGCTACACCTTC.

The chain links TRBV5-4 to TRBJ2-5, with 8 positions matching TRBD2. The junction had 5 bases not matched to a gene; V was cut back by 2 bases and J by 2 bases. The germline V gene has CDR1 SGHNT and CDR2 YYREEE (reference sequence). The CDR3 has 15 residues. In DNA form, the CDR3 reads TGTGCCAGCAGCTTATTACCTAGCGGGCAAGAGACCCAGTACTTC. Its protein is CASSLLPSGQETQYF.

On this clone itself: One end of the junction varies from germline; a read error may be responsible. CDR3: CASRLGTGGNTIYF. In DNA form, the CDR3 reads TGTGCCAGCAGATTAGGGACAGGAGGAAACACCATATATTTT. The rearrangement uses TRBV7-9 and TRBJ1-3; 8 bases line up with TRBD1. This CDR3 has 14 amino acids. Germline lookup yields CDR1 SEHNR and CDR2 FQNEAQ (reference sequence).

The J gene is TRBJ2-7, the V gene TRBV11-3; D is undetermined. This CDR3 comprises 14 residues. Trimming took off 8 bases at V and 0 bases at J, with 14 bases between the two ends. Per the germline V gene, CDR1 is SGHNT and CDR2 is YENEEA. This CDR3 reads CASQSGPNSYEQYV. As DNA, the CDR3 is TGTGCCAGCCAGTCAGGCCCCAACTCCTACGAGCAGTACGTC.

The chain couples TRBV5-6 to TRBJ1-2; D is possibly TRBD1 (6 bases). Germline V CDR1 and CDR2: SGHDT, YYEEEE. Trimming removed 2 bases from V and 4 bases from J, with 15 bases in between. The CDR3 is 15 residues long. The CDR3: CASSLGLDSLYGYTF. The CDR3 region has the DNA TGTGCCAGCAGCTTAGGGTTGGACAGCCTCTATGGCTACACCTTC.

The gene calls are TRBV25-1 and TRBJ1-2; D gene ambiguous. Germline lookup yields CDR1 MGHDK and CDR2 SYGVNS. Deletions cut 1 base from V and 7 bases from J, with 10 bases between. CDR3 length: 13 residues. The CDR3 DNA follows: TGTGCCAGCAGTGAATTGAGGGAGGGTGGCTACACCTTC. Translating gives CASSELREGGYTF.

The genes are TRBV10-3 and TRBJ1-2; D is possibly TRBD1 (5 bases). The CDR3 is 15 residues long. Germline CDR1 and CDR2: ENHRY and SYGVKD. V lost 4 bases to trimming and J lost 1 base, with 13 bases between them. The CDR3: CAISVSGEVNYGYTF. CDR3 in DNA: TGTGCCATCAGTGTATCGGGGGAGGTTAACTATGGCTACACCTTC.

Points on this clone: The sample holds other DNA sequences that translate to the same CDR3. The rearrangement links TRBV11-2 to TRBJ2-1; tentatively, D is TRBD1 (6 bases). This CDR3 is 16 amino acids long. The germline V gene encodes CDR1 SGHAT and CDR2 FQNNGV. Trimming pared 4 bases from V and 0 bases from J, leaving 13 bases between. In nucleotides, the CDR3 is TGTGCCAGCAGCTCCCCGAGGGGGAGCTCCTACAATGAGCAGTTCTTC. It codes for CASSSPRGSSYNEQFF.

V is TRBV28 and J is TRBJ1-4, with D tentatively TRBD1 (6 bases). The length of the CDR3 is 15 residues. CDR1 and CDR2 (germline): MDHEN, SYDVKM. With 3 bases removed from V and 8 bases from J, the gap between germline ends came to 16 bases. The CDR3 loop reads CASSFKTGTKEKLFF. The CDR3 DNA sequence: TGTGCCAGCAGTTTTAAGACAGGAACAAAGGAAAAACTGTTTTTT.

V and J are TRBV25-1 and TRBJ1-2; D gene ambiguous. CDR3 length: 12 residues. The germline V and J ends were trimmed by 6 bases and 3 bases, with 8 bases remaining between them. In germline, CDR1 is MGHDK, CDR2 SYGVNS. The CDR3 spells CASSANYYGYTF. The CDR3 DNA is TGTGCCAGCAGCGCGAACTACTATGGCTACACCTTC.

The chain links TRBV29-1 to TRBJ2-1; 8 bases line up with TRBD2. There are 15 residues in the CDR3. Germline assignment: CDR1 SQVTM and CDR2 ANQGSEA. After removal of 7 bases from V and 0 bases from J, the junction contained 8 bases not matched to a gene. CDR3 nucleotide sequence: TGCAGCGCAAGCGGGAGCCTGAGCTCCTACAATGAGCAGTTCTTC. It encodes CSASGSLSSYNEQFF.

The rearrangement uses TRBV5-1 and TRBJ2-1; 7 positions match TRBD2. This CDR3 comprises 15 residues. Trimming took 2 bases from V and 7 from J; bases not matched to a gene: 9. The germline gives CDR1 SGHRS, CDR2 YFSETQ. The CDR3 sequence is CASSFVNGGLNEQFF. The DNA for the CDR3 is TGCGCCAGCAGCTTCGTAAACGGGGGGTTGAATGAGCAGTTCTTC.

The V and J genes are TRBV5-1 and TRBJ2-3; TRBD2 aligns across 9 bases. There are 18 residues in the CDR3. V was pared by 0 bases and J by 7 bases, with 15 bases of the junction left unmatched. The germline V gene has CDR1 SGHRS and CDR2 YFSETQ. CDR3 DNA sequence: TGCGCCAGCAGCTTGGAAGGGGCGGGGGGGCCTAAGTTAAATACGCAGTATTTT. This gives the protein CASSLEGAGGPKLNTQYF.

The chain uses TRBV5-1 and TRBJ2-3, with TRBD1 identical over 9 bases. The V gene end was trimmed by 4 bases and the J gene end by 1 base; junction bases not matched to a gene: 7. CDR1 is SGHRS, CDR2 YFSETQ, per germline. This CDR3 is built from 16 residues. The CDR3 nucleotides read TGCGCCAGCAGCCCGGGACAGGGAGGAGGCACAGATACGCAGTATTTT. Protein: CASSPGQGGGTDTQYF.

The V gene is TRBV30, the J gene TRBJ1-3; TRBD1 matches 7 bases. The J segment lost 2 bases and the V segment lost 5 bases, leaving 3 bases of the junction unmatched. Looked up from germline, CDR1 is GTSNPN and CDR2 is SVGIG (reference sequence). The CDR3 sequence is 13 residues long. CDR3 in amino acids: CAWGQATGNTIYF. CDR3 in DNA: TGTGCCTGGGGACAGGCAACTGGAAACACCATATATTTT.